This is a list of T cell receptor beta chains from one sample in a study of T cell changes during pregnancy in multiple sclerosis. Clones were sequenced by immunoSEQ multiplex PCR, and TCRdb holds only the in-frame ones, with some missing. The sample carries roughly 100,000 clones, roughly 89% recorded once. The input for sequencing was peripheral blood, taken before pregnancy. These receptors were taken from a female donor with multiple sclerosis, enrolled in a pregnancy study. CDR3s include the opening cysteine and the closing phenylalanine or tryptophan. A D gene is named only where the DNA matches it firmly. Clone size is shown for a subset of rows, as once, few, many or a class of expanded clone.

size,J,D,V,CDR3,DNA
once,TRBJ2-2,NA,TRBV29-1,CSVRNTGELFF,TGCAGCGTCCGGAACACCGGGGAGCTGTTTTTT
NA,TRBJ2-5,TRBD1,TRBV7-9,CASSPRTGKETQYF,TGTGCCAGCAGCCCCCGGACAGGGAAGGAGACCCAGTACTTC
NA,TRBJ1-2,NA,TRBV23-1,CASSQSGHGYTF,TGCGCCAGCAGTCAATCGGGCCATGGCTACACCTTC
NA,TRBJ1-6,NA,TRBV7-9,CASSLGAVYNSPLHF,TGTGCCAGCAGCTTAGGGGCAGTTTATAATTCACCCCTCCACTTT
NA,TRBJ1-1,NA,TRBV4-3,CASSTGTMAEAFF,TGCGCCAGCAGCACAGGGACTATGGCTGAAGCTTTCTTT
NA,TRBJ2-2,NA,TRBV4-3,CASSQEGRGIGELFF,TGCGCCAGCAGCCAAGAAGGCCGGGGAATCGGGGAGCTGTTTTTT
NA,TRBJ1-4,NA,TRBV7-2,CASSLAHRNEKLFF,TGTGCCAGCAGCTTAGCGCACAGGAATGAAAAACTGTTTTTT
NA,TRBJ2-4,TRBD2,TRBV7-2,CASSFRSGGAPQNIQYF,TGTGCCAGCAGCTTTCGTAGCGGGGGGGCTCCCCAAAACATTCAGTACTTC
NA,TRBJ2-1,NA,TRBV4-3,CASSQGYFGQSTNEQFF,TGCGCCAGCAGCCAAGGGTACTTTGGACAGTCAACCAATGAGCAGTTCTTC
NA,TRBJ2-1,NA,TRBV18,CASSPTAQLGNEQFF,TGTGCCAGCTCACCAACAGCTCAGTTGGGCAATGAGCAGTTCTTC
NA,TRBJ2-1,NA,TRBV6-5,CASSATLVSYNEQFF,TGTGCCAGCAGTGCGACTCTGGTCTCCTACAATGAGCAGTTCTTC
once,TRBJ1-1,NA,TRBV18,CASSPLSTGTWTEAFF,TGTGCCAGCTCACCATTAAGCACAGGTACTTGGACTGAAGCTTTCTTT
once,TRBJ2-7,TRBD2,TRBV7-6,CASSPAPGLAGGLFYEQYF,TGTGCCAGCAGCCCCGCCCCGGGACTAGCGGGAGGGTTGTTCTACGAGCAGTACTTC
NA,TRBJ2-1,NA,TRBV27,CASRAGVYNEQFF,TGTGCCAGCAGGGCAGGTGTCTACAATGAGCAGTTCTTC
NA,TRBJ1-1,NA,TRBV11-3,CASSLPEGGTTEAFF,TGTGCCAGCAGTCTCCCCGAGGGGGGGACCACTGAAGCTTTCTTT
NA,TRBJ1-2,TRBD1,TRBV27,CASSLSGTGSGYTF,TGTGCCAGCAGTTTATCCGGGACAGGGTCTGGCTACACCTTC
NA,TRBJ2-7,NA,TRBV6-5,CASSYFPWYF,TGTGCCAGCAGTTATTTCCCGTGGTACTTC
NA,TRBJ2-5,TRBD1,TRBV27,CASSPARQGAKYQETQYF,TGTGCCAGCAGTCCCGCTAGACAGGGGGCCAAGTACCAAGAGACCCAGTACTTC
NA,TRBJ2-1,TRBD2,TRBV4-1,CASSTTLAGTYNEQFF,TGCGCCAGCAGCACGACACTAGCGGGCACCTACAATGAGCAGTTCTTC
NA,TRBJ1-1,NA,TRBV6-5,CASSYSGSFGAFF,TGTGCCAGCAGTTACTCTGGCAGTTTTGGAGCTTTCTTT
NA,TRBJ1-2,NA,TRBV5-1,CASSLAITWGRRGYTF,TGCGCCAGCAGCTTGGCTATCACTTGGGGGCGTCGGGGCTACACCTTC
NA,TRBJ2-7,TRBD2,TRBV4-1,CASSPGLALSYEQYF,TGCGCCAGCAGCCCTGGACTAGCGCTATCCTACGAGCAGTACTTC
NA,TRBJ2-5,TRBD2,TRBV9,CASGGERVQETQYF,TGTGCCAGCGGGGGGGAGAGGGTACAAGAGACCCAGTACTTC
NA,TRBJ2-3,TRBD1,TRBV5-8,CASSFGQATDTQYF,TGTGCCAGCAGCTTTGGACAGGCGACAGATACGCAGTATTTT
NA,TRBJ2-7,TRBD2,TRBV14,CASSKLIAGDIYEQYF,TGTGCCAGCAGCAAACTAATAGCGGGTGATATTTACGAGCAGTACTTC
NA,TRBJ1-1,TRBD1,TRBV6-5,CASGTEKNTEAFF,TGTGCCAGCGGGACAGAAAAAAACACTGAAGCTTTCTTT
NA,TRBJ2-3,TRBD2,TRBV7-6,CASSRTSGGPGDTQYF,TGTGCCAGCAGCCGGACTAGCGGGGGGCCAGGAGATACGCAGTATTTT
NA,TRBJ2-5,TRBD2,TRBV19,CASSISGRQETQYF,TGTGCCAGTAGTATTAGCGGGAGGCAAGAGACCCAGTACTTC
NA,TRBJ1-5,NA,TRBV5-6,CASSWGVGQPQHF,TGTGCCAGCAGCTGGGGAGTTGGTCAGCCCCAGCATTTT
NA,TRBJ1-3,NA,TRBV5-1,CASSLASSGNTIYF,TGCGCCAGCAGCTTGGCCAGCTCTGGAAACACCATATATTTT
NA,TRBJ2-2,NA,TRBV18,CASSPRAGPITGELFF,TGTGCCAGCTCACCACGGGCAGGGCCGATCACCGGGGAGCTGTTTTTT
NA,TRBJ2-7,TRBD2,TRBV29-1,CSVRTSGRAYEQYF,TGCAGCGTTCGGACTAGCGGGAGGGCCTACGAGCAGTACTTC
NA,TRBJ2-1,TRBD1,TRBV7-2,CASSLRDRFGARKNEQFF,TGTGCCAGCAGCTTAAGGGACAGGTTTGGGGCCAGGAAGAATGAGCAGTTCTTC
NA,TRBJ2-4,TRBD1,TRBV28,CASSLPLGTGLAKNIQYF,TGTGCCAGCAGTTTGCCGCTGGGGACAGGGCTGGCCAAAAACATTCAGTACTTC
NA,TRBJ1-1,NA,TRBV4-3,CASSQDQRAAWNTEAFF,TGCGCCAGCAGCCAAGATCAGAGGGCGGCCTGGAACACTGAAGCTTTCTTT
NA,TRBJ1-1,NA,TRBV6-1,CASTHEIRQVAFF,TGTGCCAGCACCCATGAGATTCGCCAGGTAGCTTTCTTT
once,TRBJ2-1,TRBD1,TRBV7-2,CASSHPPGTGGSDEQFF,TGTGCCAGCAGCCACCCTCCAGGGACAGGGGGATCTGATGAGCAGTTCTTC
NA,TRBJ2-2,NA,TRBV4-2,CASSQDTSNTGELFF,TGTGCCAGCAGCCAAGATACTTCGAACACCGGGGAGCTGTTTTTT
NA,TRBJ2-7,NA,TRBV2,CASSETPRDEQYF,TGTGCCAGCAGTGAAACCCCCCGCGACGAGCAGTACTTC